The 12 T cell receptor beta chains below come from one sample, sequenced in a study of blood T cell repertoires in COVID-19. The repertoire was sequenced with immunoSEQ multiplex PCR; TCRdb's copy has only in-frame clones and lacks some. The sample consists of about 100,000 clones, 80% to 90% of them appearing once. The sequenced sample was peripheral blood. The receptor set was obtained from a human donor in a cohort sampled during active COVID-19.

Details on this clone: Mismatch with germline at one junction end may stem from a read error. The CDR3 DNA reads TGTGCCAGCAGCACCCCCGGGGGAGGGAGCAAAGATACGCAGTATTTT. Amino acids: CASSTPGGGSKDTQYF. The gene calls are TRBV28 and TRBJ2-3; TRBD2 aligns across 7 bases. Germline V CDR1 and CDR2: MDHEN, SYDVKM. The CDR3 is made up of 16 amino acids.

V usage is TRBV5-6 and J usage is TRBJ2-1; 11 bases agree with TRBD2. The V and J ends lost 0 bases and 4 bases, in that order; junction bases with no gene match: 3. The CDR3 totals 16 residues. Germline V CDR1 and CDR2: SGHDT, YYEEEE. DNA of the CDR3: TGTGCCAGCAGCTTGGTCGGGACTAGCGGATACAATGAGCAGTTCTTC. The encoded protein is CASSLVGTSGYNEQFF.

V gene TRBV11-3 combines with J gene TRBJ2-5, with D maybe TRBD2 (6 bases). V was trimmed by 5 bases and J by 5 bases, leaving 15 bases between them. Germline lookup yields CDR1 SGHNT and CDR2 YENEEA. The CDR3 sequence is 14 residues long. Written as DNA, the CDR3 is TGTGCCAGCAGCCCATCGGCACTAGCTGAGACCCAGTACTTC. Translated: CASSPSALAETQYF.

The chain recombines TRBV5-4 with TRBJ1-1; a weak D match, TRBD1 (5 bases). CDR1 is SGHNT and CDR2 is YYREEE in the germline V gene (reference sequence). The CDR3 extends over 16 amino acids. The V end was cut by 1 base, the J end by 2 bases, with 15 bases between. The CDR3 is CASSLSVGQGNTEAFF. The CDR3 DNA reads TGTGCCAGCAGCTTGAGTGTGGGGCAGGGTAACACTGAAGCTTTCTTT.

J is TRBJ2-4 and V is TRBV27, with D possibly being TRBD2 (5 bases). Trimming took off 5 bases at V and 8 bases at J, with 28 bases between the two ends. This CDR3 has 18 amino acids. Germline values: CDR1 MNHEY, CDR2 SMNVEV (reference sequence). The CDR3 protein is CASSRYRDPRVDNDIQYF. Here the CDR3 DNA reads TGTGCCAGCAGTCGTTATCGGGATCCACGGGTTGACAATGACATTCAGTACTTC.

The chain employs TRBV4-1 and TRBJ1-2; weak D call: TRBD1 (6 bases). Germline assignment: CDR1 MGHRA and CDR2 YSYEKL. Deletions cut 3 bases from V and 2 bases from J, with 22 bases between. CDR3 length equals 18 residues. In DNA, the CDR3 is TGCGCCAGCAGCCACGAACCCATTCCAGACAGGAGGAACTATGGCTACACCTTC. Its protein product is CASSHEPIPDRRNYGYTF.

The CDR3 nucleotides are TGTGCCAGCAGCAAAGCGGGGCAGGGGCGCACTGAAGCTTTCTTT. It encodes CASSKAGQGRTEAFF. V is TRBV21-1 and J is TRBJ1-1; the D call of TRBD1 is as the table states it, not checked on the DNA. TRBV21-1 is recorded as a pseudogene. CDR3 length: 15 amino acids.

A few counts support this clone. The chain is built from TRBV28 and TRBJ1-2; TRBD1 aligns across 11 bases. CDR1 is MDHEN and CDR2 is SYDVKM in the germline V gene. The CDR3 consists of 15 residues. The V and J ends lost 7 bases and 5 bases, in that order; junction bases with no gene match: 9. The CDR3 DNA reads as TGTGCCAGCATTCCCTCCGGGACAGGGGGTTATGGCTACACCTTC. It yields the protein CASIPSGTGGYGYTF.

The chain links TRBV5-4 to TRBJ2-1; 7 bases map to TRBD1. V shed 5 bases and J 3 bases; nucleotides not matched to a gene: 5. Germline CDR1 and CDR2: SGHNT and YYREEE (reference sequence). The CDR3 has 14 residues. Here the CDR3 DNA reads TGTGCCAGCAGACTCCGGGACAGCTACAATGAGCAGTTCTTC. Protein product: CASRLRDSYNEQFF.

The rearrangement uses TRBV11-3 and TRBJ2-1; maybe TRBD2 (6 bases). The germline V gene has CDR1 SGHNT and CDR2 YENEEA. The V and J ends lost 5 bases and 7 bases respectively, with 18 bases between them. This CDR3 is built from 15 residues. This chain's CDR3 is CASSEGTAGSNEQFF. The CDR3 DNA reads as TGTGCCAGCAGCGAAGGAACGGCGGGAAGTAATGAGCAGTTCTTC.

This clone was counted once. The CDR3: CASSLGLAGEKGGELFF. Here the CDR3 DNA reads TGCGCCAGCAGCTTGGGACTAGCGGGAGAAAAGGGCGGGGAGCTGTTTTTT. This rearrangement joins TRBV5-1 to TRBJ2-2, with 12 bases lining up with TRBD2. J gave up 7 bases and V 0 bases, and 7 bases lay outside the gene matches. The CDR3 spans 17 residues. The germline V gene has CDR1 SGHRS and CDR2 YFSETQ.

This chain connects TRBV6-1 to TRBJ2-2, with a possible D match to TRBD2 (6 bases). V was pared by 3 bases and J by 4 bases, with 12 bases between. Germline-derived CDR1 and CDR2 are MNHNS and SASEGT. The CDR3 length is 15 residues. DNA of the CDR3: TGTGCCAGCAGTGAGAGGATGGGGGGCACCGGGGAGCTGTTTTTT. Amino acid sequence: CASSERMGGTGELFF.